This passage covers 21 T cell receptor beta chains from one sample sequenced in a study of T cell responses to AZD1222 COVID-19 vaccine (dated by TCRdb to the early 2020s). The protocol used for the library was the immunoSEQ multiplex PCR assay. TCRdb obtained this table from immuneACCESS and retained in-frame rearrangements with V and J assigned. These tables miss some clones; where compared with another copy, unresolved V genes account for less than half of the shortfall, and the remainder is unexplained. The sample profile shows tens of thousands of clones; roughly 90% of them were found once. About 12% of the sample belongs to the ten largest clones. The time point label of this sample denotes: about 28 days (+/-7) after the second vaccine dose. This material consisted of peripheral blood, taken 28 days after the second AZD1222 dose. Source of these receptors: an adult who received the AZD1222 COVID-19 vaccine.

V is TRBV29-1 and J is TRBJ2-5; D is uncertain. Germline V lookup: CDR1 SQVTM, CDR2 ANQGSEA. The length of the CDR3 is 10 residues. Trimming cost V 2 bases and J 5 bases, with 3 bases left between them. The DNA of the CDR3 is TGCAGCGTTGAATGGGAGACCCAGTACTTC. Protein sequence: CSVEWETQYF.

The V call is TRBV2, the J call TRBJ2-7; the match to TRBD2 covers 9 bases. Trimming at V came to 3 bases and at J to 4 bases, leaving 13 bases not matched to a gene. Germline assignment: CDR1 SNHLY and CDR2 FYNNEI. The CDR3 is made up of 17 amino acids. The CDR3 DNA is TGTGCCAGCAGTGAGAGGGTAGCGGGAGCTCGTGCGTACGAGCAGTACTTC. Protein sequence: CASSERVAGARAYEQYF.

J is TRBJ2-5 and V is TRBV10-3; TRBD2 matches at 11 bases. This CDR3 region has 13 residues. V was clipped by 4 bases and J by 5 bases; unmatched bases: 0. CDR1 and CDR2 from the germline V gene are ENHRY and SYGVKD. The CDR3: CAISASGGETQYF. The CDR3, as DNA: TGTGCCATCAGTGCTAGCGGGGGGGAGACCCAGTACTTC.

This chain uses TRBV20-1 with TRBJ2-7; 9 bases align to TRBD2. The CDR3 consists of 14 residues. J gave up 5 bases and V 3 bases, and 8 bases lay outside the gene matches. The germline CDR1 and CDR2 sequences are DFQATT and SNEGSKA (reference sequence). The CDR3 DNA reads TGCAGTGCTAGTAGCGGGGGCGAGGTTCACGAGCAGTACTTC. This encodes CSASSGGEVHEQYF.

The chain carries TRBV5-6 and TRBJ1-2; D call uncertain. The CDR3 runs to 16 residues. CDR1 and CDR2 from the germline V gene are SGHDT and YYEEEE. With 4 bases removed from V and 7 bases from J, the gap between germline ends came to 23 bases. CDR3 bases: TGTGCCAGCAGCCCCCCTAGAAGGGCGCCTATTTCTGGCTACACCTTC. It specifies CASSPPRRAPISGYTF.

This chain joins TRBV4-1 and TRBJ2-1, with 9 bases that match TRBD2. This CDR3 contains 15 residues. V lost 4 bases to trimming and J lost 5 bases; unmatched junction nucleotides: 6. Germline CDR1 is MGHRA and CDR2 is YSYEKL. In nucleotides, the CDR3 is TGCGCCAGCAGCCCCTGGGTAGCGGGAGACAATGAGCAGTTCTTC. Translation: CASSPWVAGDNEQFF.

The chain recombines TRBV5-5 with TRBJ1-2; D is uncertain. Germline loops: CDR1 SGHKS, CDR2 YYEKEE (reference sequence). Trimming took 4 bases from V and 3 from J, leaving 10 bases between them. The CDR3 runs 13 residues. CDR3 DNA: TGTGCCAGCAGCACGGTGGTAGACTATGGCTACACCTTC. As protein: CASSTVVDYGYTF.

This clone came up once. The CDR3 DNA sequence: TGTGCCAGTAGTATCGTCCCGATGTATAGCAATCAGCCCCAGCATTTT. The encoded protein is CASSIVPMYSNQPQHF. The rearrangement joins TRBV19 to TRBJ1-5; the D is unclear. Trimming cost V 3 bases and J 0 bases, with 12 bases left between them. The CDR3 covers 16 residues. The germline gives CDR1 LNHDA, CDR2 SQIVND (reference sequence).

The chain joins TRBV11-1 to TRBJ2-5; either TRBD1 or TRBD2 may supply D (6 bases each). Germline V lookup: CDR1 SGHAT, CDR2 FQDESV (reference sequence). This CDR3 spans 16 amino acids. Trimming removed 1 base from V and 5 bases from J, with 17 bases in between. Here the CDR3 DNA reads TGTGCCAGCAGCTTAGATGAAGGGGGGCCATGGGAGACCCAGTACTTC. It is translated as CASSLDEGGPWETQYF.

J is TRBJ1-4 and V is TRBV28; D gene unclear. This CDR3 comprises 15 residues. Germline CDR1 MDHEN, CDR2 SYDVKM. V lost 5 bases and J lost 4, with 14 bases in between. In nucleotides, the CDR3 is TGTGCCAGCAGTCGTCCGGACGGATATAATGAAAAACTGTTTTTT. It is translated as CASSRPDGYNEKLFF. The full variable domain, with the rest looked up from reference TRBV28 and TRBJ1-4, is DVKVTQSSRYLVKRTGEKVFLECVQDMDHENMFWYRQDPGLGLRLIYFSYDVKMKEKGDIPEGYSVSREKKERFSLILESASTNQTSMYLCASSRPDGYNEKLFFGSGTQLSVL.

CDR3 nucleotides: TGTGCCAGCACCCAGTACAGGGATGACACTGAAGCTTTCTTT. Residues: CASTQYRDDTEAFF. The J gene is TRBJ1-1, the V gene TRBV2; D perhaps matches TRBD1 (6 bases). Germline V gene lookup returns CDR1 SNHLY and CDR2 FYNNEI. This CDR3 contains 14 residues. Trimming took off 7 bases at V and 3 bases at J, with 15 bases between the two ends.

The chain employs TRBV3-1 (or the pseudogene TRBV3-2) and TRBJ1-1; 8 bases line up with TRBD1. The junction had 15 bases not matched to a gene; V was cut back by 0 bases and J by 6 bases. The CDR3 is 18 residues long. Germline values: CDR1 LGHDT, CDR2 YNNKEL (reference sequence). The CDR3 protein is CASSQDYEEATGVSEAFF. CDR3 bases: TGTGCCAGCAGCCAAGATTATGAGGAAGCGACAGGGGTTTCTGAAGCTTTCTTT.

About this clone itself: The junction departs from the called germline gene at one end, perhaps through a read error. The rearrangement joins TRBV6-5 to TRBJ1-3, with D unclear. Per the germline V gene, CDR1 is MNHEY and CDR2 is SVGAGI. The length of the CDR3 is 13 residues. CDR3 amino acids: CASRPGWDQVGDF. The CDR3 bases are TGTGCCAGCAGGCCCGGGTGGGATCAGGTCGGGGATTTT.

The CDR3 here is CASSQFVGAQPLSGANVLTF. The CDR3 bases are TGCGCCAGCAGTCAATTTGTAGGGGCCCAACCCCTCTCTGGGGCCAACGTCCTGACTTTC. The chain combines TRBV23-1 with TRBJ2-6; TRBD1 might be the D (5 bases). TRBV23-1 is annotated as an ORF whose role is uncertain. The V end was cut by 1 base, the J end by 0 bases, with 19 bases between. The CDR3 consists of 20 residues.

This clone was recorded once. This sequence joins TRBV12-3 or TRBV12-4 and TRBJ1-1; D perhaps matches TRBD1 (6 bases). The V end lost 6 bases, the J end lost 3 bases, and 11 bases lay between the germline ends. The CDR3 is 13 amino acids. As DNA, the CDR3 is TGTGCCAGCAGCTTGGACAGTTACACTGAAGCTTTCTTT. The encoded protein is CASSLDSYTEAFF.

In this sample, this clone turned up a few times. This chain uses TRBV7-8 with TRBJ1-6; D perhaps matches TRBD1 (6 bases). Germline V gives CDR1 SGHVS, CDR2 FQNEAQ. CDR3 length: 18 residues. V was pared by 0 bases and J by 7 bases, with 19 bases between. CDR3 in amino acids: CASSLAPSGGAGNSPLHF. CDR3 coding DNA: TGTGCCAGCAGCTTAGCCCCCTCGGGGGGCGCGGGGAATTCACCCCTCCACTTT. The full variable domain, with the rest looked up from reference TRBV7-8 and TRBJ1-6, is GAGVSQSPRYKVAKRGQDVALRCDPISGHVSLFWYQQALGQGPEFLTYFQNEAQLDKSGLPSDRFFAERPEGSVSTLKIQRTQQEDSAVYLCASSLAPSGGAGNSPLHFGNGTRLTVT.

The chain joins TRBV27 to TRBJ1-1; unclear D gene. CDR3 length equals 14 residues. Looked up from germline, CDR1 is MNHEY and CDR2 is SMNVEV (reference sequence). Between the trimmed V and J ends, which lost 2 bases and 2 bases, there was a span of 9 bases. The CDR3 DNA is TGTGCCAGCAGTTTAACGGGAATAAACACTGAAGCTTTCTTT. Translated, it gives CASSLTGINTEAFF.

This chain joins TRBV7-3 and TRBJ2-6; tentatively, D is TRBD2 (5 bases). The V end lost 0 bases, the J end lost 0 bases, and 12 bases lay between the germline ends. Germline V gene lookup returns CDR1 SGHTA and CDR2 FQGTGA. The CDR3 contains 18 residues. The CDR3, as DNA: TGTGCCAGCAGCTTAACAGCCAGCCGGGACTCTGGGGCCAACGTCCTGACTTTC. This codes for CASSLTASRDSGANVLTF.

As regards this clone: One junction end disagrees with the germline gene, perhaps due to a read error. V gene TRBV7-7 combines with J gene TRBJ2-2; TRBD1 matches at 8 bases. The CDR3 consists of 16 residues. Germline CDR1 SSHAT, CDR2 FNYEAQ (reference sequence). CDR3 DNA: TGTGCTAGCAGCTCCGGGACAGGTACTTTCACCGGGGAGCTGTTTTTT. Its protein product is CASSSGTGTFTGELFF.

This sequence joins TRBV29-1 and TRBJ1-4, with D unclear. Per germline, CDR1 SQVTM and CDR2 ANQGSEA. The length of the CDR3 is 14 residues. V gave up 2 bases and J gave up 5 bases, with 12 bases separating them. CDR3 sequence reads: CSVENPRSNEKLFF. CDR3 DNA sequence: TGCAGCGTTGAAAATCCGCGGAGCAATGAAAAACTGTTTTTT. Looking up the rest from reference TRBV29-1 and TRBJ1-4 gives the full variable domain: SAVISQKPSRDICQRGTSLTIQCQVDSQVTMMFWYRQQPGQSLTLIATANQGSEATYESGFVIDKFPISRPNLTFSTLTVSNMSPEDSSIYLCSVENPRSNEKLFFGSGTQLSVL.

The chain employs TRBV30 and TRBJ1-2; D gene unclear. This CDR3 is built from 11 residues. Germline V gene lookup returns CDR1 GTSNPN and CDR2 SVGIG (reference sequence). The ends were cut back, 1 base at V and 11 bases at J, with 11 bases in the middle. CDR3 loop: CAWSAQTQYTF. CDR3 in DNA: TGTGCCTGGAGTGCCCAGACGCAGTACACCTTC.